Below, one T cell receptor (beta chain) is given with its context. Its matching antigen is unknown. This record comes from a study of cytotoxic CD8 clonotypes in ibrutinib-treated CLL. Whole-study results and caveats: The study found public clonotypes uncommon, contracting or stable on treatment. Sustained-remission patients were sampled at different times than progressing patients were.

The targeted sequencing depth was 1 in 200,000 to 1 in 1 million T cells. Using immunoSEQ multiplex PCR, the repertoire was profiled, and TCRdb retains in-frame clones only, with some absent. The table includes roughly 150,000 clones, about 78% detected once. Germline trimming cut 3 bases from V and 3 bases from J; bases unmatched to any gene: 4. Germline CDR1 and CDR2: MDHEN and SYDVKM. This CDR3 contains 15 residues. Extraction of 1.5 to 2.5 micrograms of genomic DNA from cryopreserved PBMCs supplied material for TCR beta libraries. The chain links TRBV28 to TRBJ1-4; 7 bases match TRBD1. The source of this sequence is a human donor with chronic lymphocytic leukemia. The source was PBMCs, collected after 24 months of ibrutinib treatment. CDR3: CASSFRGQPNEKLFF. In DNA form, the CDR3 reads TGTGCCAGCAGTTTTCGGGGACAGCCTAATGAAAAACTGTTTTTT.